The source of this T cell receptor (beta chain) is a study of CD8+CD57+ T cells in acquired aplastic anemia. At the level of the study: DNA recovered from sorted CD4+ and CD8+ cells had a mean of approximately 3 ug.

Both TCR beta VDJ combination and CDR3 sequence profiling were carried out. Genomic DNA was the template for this profiling. Each CDR3 protein gets one entry after TCRdb re-called the reads with MiXCR. The repertoire holds some 290,000 distinct CDR3 sequences, around 60% seen once, with roughly 8% in the top ten. Regarding this clonotype: As yet, its antigen is unknown.

Findings of the study overall: The number of CD8+ CDR3 sequences shared by patients and controls was approximately 31.

The ends lost 2 bases at V and 5 bases at J; junction bases unmatched: 14. This CDR3 region has 18 residues. Germline V CDR1 and CDR2: MNHEY, SMNVEV (reference sequence). The specimen was sorted CD4+, CD8+, or CD8+CD57+ T cells (not recorded which) from PBMCs. The J gene is TRBJ1-5, the V gene TRBV27, with TRBD1 matching over 8 bases. This clonotype originated in a human donor with severe aplastic anemia or a healthy control (not recorded which). The CDR3 coding sequence is TGTGCCAGCAGTTTAATAGGGGCCGGGACAGGAGGCGATCAGCCCCAGCATTTT. Its translation: CASSLIGAGTGGDQPQHF.